This T cell receptor (beta chain) was recorded in a study of cytomegalovirus exposure and HLA in healthy donors. The protocol was immunoSEQ multiplex PCR, while the TCRdb copy is restricted to in-frame clones and leaves out a portion. The data contain about 360,000 clones, approximately 90% of them singletons. The CDR3 sequence is 13 residues long. Germline assignment: CDR1 SGHRS and CDR2 YFSETQ. The ends were cut back, 8 bases at V and 2 bases at J, with 10 bases in the middle. This receptor was obtained from a woman under 30 in good health and CMV-seronegative. This chain joins TRBV5-1 and TRBJ2-2; D is perhaps TRBD2 (6 bases). The sequencing input was PBMCs. DNA of the CDR3: TGCGCCAGTAACGGGGGAAACACCGGGGAGCTGTTTTTT. It yields the protein CASNGGNTGELFF.